The clone carrying this T cell receptor (beta chain) was seen a single time. This sample stems from a study of blood T cell repertoires in COVID-19. Across the whole study: Italy, Spain and the United States were the sources of the convalescent and acute COVID-19 samples. Sources were T cells, B-cell-depleted T cells, or PBMCs; the material itself was cDNA or gDNA.

As processed by the authors: Reference gene primer amplification gave estimated nucleated cell counts. Using immunoSEQ multiplex PCR, the repertoire was profiled, and TCRdb retains in-frame clones only, with some absent. V and J calls and clone size are given by that table; D and trimming were obtained from the DNA. This table holds 100,000 to 120,000 clones, roughly 84% found once. CDR3 length: 15 residues. Germline assignment: CDR1 GTSNPN and CDR2 SVGIG (reference sequence). Trimming removed 3 bases from V and 1 base from J, with 13 bases in between. Material: peripheral blood. This TCR came from a woman in her forties with acute or convalescent COVID-19. The chain has TRBV30 and TRBJ1-5, with D possibly matching TRBD1 (5 bases). The CDR3: CAWSRDSGSNQPQHF. The DNA for the CDR3 is TGTGCCTGGAGCCGTGACAGTGGGAGCAATCAGCCCCAGCATTTT.